The clone carrying this T cell receptor (beta chain) occurred many times. Its antigen is unknown. The data derive from a study of response to subunit inactivated influenza vaccine. Whole-study results and caveats: Each seasonal influenza vaccination, the authors suggested, recruits few new T cells.

CDR1 and CDR2 from the germline V gene are LNHDA and SQIVND (reference sequence). The CDR3 contains 13 residues. The V gene lost 6 bases and the J gene lost 3 bases, with 12 bases spanning the gap. Via MiXCR, TCRdb re-called the RT-PCR reads, giving one row per CDR3 protein. The profile shows 400,000 to 650,000 distinct CDR3 sequences, around 7.9% of them singletons. Sample: PBMCs from blood, taken roughly 24 months after vaccination. This chain links TRBV19 with TRBJ2-7; no clear D gene. The sequence was collected from a man in his fifties or sixties who received an inactivated influenza vaccine. CDR3: CASSQTPSYEQYF. CDR3 coding DNA: TGTGCCAGTAGCCAGACACCGAGCTACGAGCAGTACTTC. Full variable domain (missing parts from reference TRBV19 and TRBJ2-7): DGGITQSPKYLFRKEGQNVTLSCEQNLNHDAMYWYRQDPGQGLRLIYYSQIVNDFQKGDIAEGYSVSREKKESFPLTVTSAQKNPTAFYLCASSQTPSYEQYFGPGTRLTVT.